The next 12 T cell receptor beta chains were all read from a single sample in a study of OX40 agonist ivuxolimab in advanced cancers. This table comes from immunoSEQ multiplex PCR, and its TCRdb copy is limited to in-frame clones, with some not included. Of about 68,000 clones listed, under 90% are singletons. Sequencing used CD4+ or CD8+ T cells sorted from blood, obtained in a trial of the OX40 agonist ivuxolimab. The receptors here all came from an adult with an advanced solid tumor such as melanoma, head and neck, liver or kidney cancer.

The chain joins TRBV6-5 to TRBJ2-2; TRBD2 is a possible D gene (5 bases). Germline V gene data show CDR1 as MNHEY and CDR2 as SVGAGI. With 4 bases removed from V and 5 bases from J, the gap between germline ends came to 14 bases. The CDR3 sequence is 15 residues long. The CDR3 region is CASSFHGLRTGELFF. CDR3 nucleotide sequence: TGTGCCAGCAGTTTCCACGGACTTAGGACCGGGGAGCTGTTTTTT.

This chain links TRBV7-2 with TRBJ2-7; the D call may be TRBD1 or TRBD2 (5 bases each). CDR3 size: 15 residues. V lost 1 base to trimming and J lost 3 bases, with 13 bases between them. The germline gives CDR1 SGHTA, CDR2 FQGNSA. In DNA, the CDR3 is TGTGCCAGCAGCTTAGGTCCAGGGACCAACTACGAGCAGTACTTC. It yields the protein CASSLGPGTNYEQYF.

V usage is TRBV6-6 and J usage is TRBJ2-2; TRBD2 might be the D (6 bases). This CDR3 comprises 14 residues. Per germline, CDR1 MNHNY and CDR2 SVGAGI (reference sequence). V lost 8 bases to trimming and J lost 2 bases, with 12 bases between them. The CDR3 reads CASRGLANTGELFF. The DNA for the CDR3 is TGTGCCAGCCGGGGACTGGCTAACACCGGGGAGCTGTTTTTT.

This clone appeared a single time. The chain carries TRBV5-4 and TRBJ2-5; D may correspond to TRBD1 or TRBD2 (6 bases each). This CDR3 is 13 amino acids long. Trimming pared 2 bases from V and 3 bases from J, leaving 8 bases between. Germline values: CDR1 SGHNT, CDR2 YYREEE (reference sequence). This chain's CDR3 is CASSFRGEETQYF. The DNA for the CDR3 is TGTGCCAGCAGCTTTAGGGGGGAAGAGACCCAGTACTTC. Together with reference TRBV5-4 and TRBJ2-5, the CDR3 gives the full variable domain: ETGVTQSPTHLIKTRGQQVTLRCSSQSGHNTVSWYQQALGQGPQFIFQYYREEENGRGNFPPRFSGLQFPNYSSELNVNALELDDSALYLCASSFRGEETQYFGPGTRLLVL.

This clone was counted a single time. This chain's CDR3 is CASRLTGTDTQYF. The CDR3 region has the DNA TGTGCCAGCAGACTTACAGGGACAGATACGCAGTATTTT. This chain connects TRBV28 to TRBJ2-3; D is perhaps TRBD1 (6 bases). The length of the CDR3 is 13 residues. Looked up from germline, CDR1 is MDHEN and CDR2 is SYDVKM. The V end lost 6 bases, the J end lost 3 bases, and 10 bases lay between the germline ends. The full variable domain, with the rest looked up from reference TRBV28 and TRBJ2-3, is DVKVTQSSRYLVKRTGEKVFLECVQDMDHENMFWYRQDPGLGLRLIYFSYDVKMKEKGDIPEGYSVSREKKERFSLILESASTNQTSMYLCASRLTGTDTQYFGPGTRLTVL.

This clone was detected once. This chain uses TRBV9 with TRBJ1-1; weak D call: TRBD1 (5 bases). Germline V gene sequence: CDR1 SGDLS, CDR2 YYNGEE. The CDR3 loop spans 14 amino acids. The germline V and J ends were trimmed by 5 bases and 3 bases, with 14 bases remaining between them. The CDR3 here is CASSPSGWDTEAFF. In DNA form, the CDR3 reads TGTGCCAGCAGTCCTTCAGGGTGGGACACTGAAGCTTTCTTT.

The V call is TRBV10-3, the J call TRBJ2-7; 8 bases agree with TRBD1. The CDR3 is made up of 13 amino acids. CDR1 is ENHRY and CDR2 is SYGVKD in the germline V gene. Trimming removed 11 bases from V and 2 bases from J; junction bases left unmatched: 8. The CDR3 DNA follows: TGTGCCTCACAGGGGGGACAGACCTACGAGCAGTACTTC. Translating gives CASQGGQTYEQYF.

This clone was detected ten times or more. V usage is TRBV7-9 and J usage is TRBJ1-2; D is ambiguous. V was cut by 4 bases and J by 3 bases, with 12 bases left in between. This CDR3 is 14 amino acids long. Germline values: CDR1 SEHNR, CDR2 FQNEAQ (reference sequence). The CDR3 nucleotides are TGTGCCAGCAGCTCCGGGGAGGGAGACTATGGCTACACCTTC. Protein product: CASSSGEGDYGYTF.

This chain connects TRBV19 to TRBJ2-7; TRBD1 aligns across 8 bases. The CDR3 loop spans 14 amino acids. The V segment lost 3 bases and the J segment 2 bases; nucleotides outside the gene matches: 3. Germline assignment: CDR1 LNHDA and CDR2 SQIVND (reference sequence). As DNA, the CDR3 is TGTGCCAGTAGTATTCGGACAGGGACCTACGAGCAGTACTTC. Translating it yields CASSIRTGTYEQYF.

The V and J genes are TRBV5-1 and TRBJ1-1; a possible D gene is TRBD1 (6 bases). The CDR3 loop spans 13 amino acids. CDR1 is SGHRS and CDR2 is YFSETQ in the germline V gene. Trimming stripped 4 bases from V and 11 bases from J, with 18 bases between. The chain's CDR3 is CASSREGGMAAFF. CDR3 coding DNA: TGCGCCAGCAGCCGGGAGGGGGGAATGGCTGCTTTCTTT. Together with reference TRBV5-1 and TRBJ1-1, the CDR3 gives the full variable domain: KAGVTQTPRYLIKTRGQQVTLSCSPISGHRSVSWYQQTPGQGLQFLFEYFSETQRNKGNFPGRFSGRQFSNSRSEMNVSTLELGDSALYLCASSREGGMAAFFGQGTRLTVV.

The chain carries TRBV29-1 and TRBJ2-6; the D gene is possibly TRBD1 (7 bases). The CDR3 spans 17 residues. Trimming removed 5 bases from V and 0 bases from J, with 17 bases in between. Germline V gives CDR1 SQVTM, CDR2 ANQGSEA. The CDR3 spells CSVWPGGTGSGANVLTF. CDR3 nucleotide sequence: TGCAGCGTTTGGCCAGGGGGGACGGGCTCTGGGGCCAACGTCCTGACTTTC.

This clone was seen only once. The rearrangement uses TRBV6-6 and TRBJ1-6; no reliable D call. The V gene lost 6 bases and the J gene lost 0 bases, with 12 bases spanning the gap. Germline CDR1 MNHNY, CDR2 SVGAGI (reference sequence). This CDR3 is built from 16 residues. CDR3 nucleotide sequence: TGTGCCAGCAGCCGCGGGTCGAGCTCCTATAATTCACCCCTCCACTTT. Its translation: CASSRGSSSYNSPLHF.